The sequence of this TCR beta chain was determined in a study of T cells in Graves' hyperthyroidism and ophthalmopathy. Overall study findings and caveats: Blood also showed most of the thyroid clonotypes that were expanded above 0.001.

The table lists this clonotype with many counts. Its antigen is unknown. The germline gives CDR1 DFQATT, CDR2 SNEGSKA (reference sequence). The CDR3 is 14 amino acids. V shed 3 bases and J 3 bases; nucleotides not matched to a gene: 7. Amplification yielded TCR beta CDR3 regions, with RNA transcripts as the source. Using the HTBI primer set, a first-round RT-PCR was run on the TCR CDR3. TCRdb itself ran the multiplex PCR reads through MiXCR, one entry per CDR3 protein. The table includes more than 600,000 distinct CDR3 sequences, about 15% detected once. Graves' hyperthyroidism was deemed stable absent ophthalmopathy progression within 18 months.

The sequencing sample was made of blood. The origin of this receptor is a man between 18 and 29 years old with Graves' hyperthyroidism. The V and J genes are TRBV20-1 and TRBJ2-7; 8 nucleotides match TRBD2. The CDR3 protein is CSASPGGGNYEQYF. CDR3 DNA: TGCAGTGCTAGCCCCGGGGGGGGGAACTACGAGCAGTACTTC.